This TCR beta chain stems from a study of blood T cell repertoires in COVID-19. As for the study in general: Nucleic acid was either cDNA or gDNA, and it came from T cells, B-cell-depleted T cells, or PBMCs.

The repertoire was sequenced with immunoSEQ multiplex PCR; TCRdb's copy has only in-frame clones and lacks some. The sample records under 300,000 clones, approximately 86% being singletons. Trimming stripped 4 bases from V and 0 bases from J, with 13 bases between. The CDR3 consists of 16 residues. Looked up from germline, CDR1 is ENHRY and CDR2 is SYGVKD. Sequencing was carried out using PBMCs or T cells enriched from blood (not recorded which). This chain links TRBV10-3 with TRBJ1-3, with D unresolved. This sequence originates from a woman aged 25 to 39 with acute COVID-19. The CDR3 nucleotides are TGTGCCATCAGTGGGAGCCCTTCAAGCTCTGGAAACACCATATATTTT. Encoded protein: CAISGSPSSSGNTIYF.